These 19 T cell receptor beta chains were all obtained from the same sample, sequenced in a study of cytomegalovirus exposure and HLA in healthy donors. PCR primers comprised 60 Vbeta and 13 Jbeta primers. The repertoire was sequenced with immunoSEQ multiplex PCR; TCRdb's copy has only in-frame clones and lacks some. The sample has 130,000 or so clones; about 74% are singletons. The sequenced sample was PBMCs. These receptors all stem from a man aged 35-49 years in good health and CMV-seropositive.

The chain is built from TRBV18 and TRBJ1-4, with D perhaps TRBD1 (5 bases). The germline V gene encodes CDR1 KGHSH and CDR2 LQKENI. CDR3 length equals 14 residues. Trimming cost V 1 base and J 2 bases, with 5 bases left between them. The chain's CDR3 is CASSPQGTNEKLFF. In nucleotides, the CDR3 is TGTGCCAGCTCACCACAGGGGACTAATGAAAAACTGTTTTTT.

Concerning this clone itself: A junction end diverges from the germline sequence, so it may reflect a read error. V usage is TRBV29-1 and J usage is TRBJ2-1, with 7 bases aligning to TRBD1. Germline CDR1 SQVTM, CDR2 ANQGSEA. This CDR3 spans 11 amino acids. The CDR3, as DNA: TGCAGCGTTCAAGACAGGGTTGGGCAGTTCTTC. It specifies CSVQDRVGQFF.

The chain carries TRBV27 and TRBJ2-7; TRBD2 aligns across 10 bases. Germline lookup yields CDR1 MNHEY and CDR2 SMNVEV (reference sequence). Trimming at V came to 10 bases and at J to 4 bases, leaving 25 bases not matched to a gene. The CDR3 totals 19 residues. For the CDR3, the DNA is TGTGCCACCAGGGGGGGTCGGAGACTAGCGGGCCTACCTCCTTACGAGCAGTACTTC. This encodes CATRGGRRLAGLPPYEQYF.

The chain carries TRBV5-4 and TRBJ2-3, with D hard to call. The V and J ends lost 0 bases and 1 base respectively, with 6 bases between them. In germline, CDR1 is SGHNT, CDR2 YYREEE (reference sequence). The CDR3 is made up of 14 amino acids. The CDR3 spells CASSLGGRTDTQYF. The CDR3 nucleotides read TGTGCCAGCAGCTTGGGAGGCCGCACAGATACGCAGTATTTT.

The chain links TRBV18 to TRBJ2-7, with a weak D call TRBD2 (5 bases). This CDR3 comprises 13 residues. Trimming stripped 3 bases from V and 2 bases from J, with 8 bases between. CDR1 is KGHSH and CDR2 is LQKENI in the germline V gene. In DNA form, the CDR3 reads TGTGCCAGCTCACCGGGAGCTGCCTACGAGCAGTACTTC. Protein product: CASSPGAAYEQYF.

The chain recombines TRBV5-1 with TRBJ1-1; 10 nucleotides align to TRBD1. Germline V gene lookup returns CDR1 SGHRS and CDR2 YFSETQ. The CDR3 spans 14 residues. Trimming cost V 5 bases and J 0 bases; bases outside gene matches: 1. The DNA of the CDR3 is TGCGCCAGCAGGGGACAGGGGTTGAACACTGAAGCTTTCTTT. It is translated as CASRGQGLNTEAFF.

The chain links TRBV2 to TRBJ1-1, with D unclear. CDR3 length equals 13 residues. V gave up 7 bases and J gave up 4 bases, with 13 bases separating them. Per the germline V gene, CDR1 is SNHLY and CDR2 is FYNNEI. In nucleotides, the CDR3 is TGTGCCAGCACCCGGCAGGTCTCCACTGAAGCTTTCTTT. The encoded protein is CASTRQVSTEAFF. Filled out from reference TRBV2 and TRBJ1-1, the complete variable domain reads EPEVTQTPSHQVTQMGQEVILRCVPISNHLYFYWYRQILGQKVEFLVSFYNNEISEKSEIFDDQFSVERPDGSNFTLKIRSTKLEDSAMYFCASTRQVSTEAFFGQGTRLTVV.

V gene TRBV29-1 combines with J gene TRBJ2-7; 7 nucleotides align to TRBD1. Germline CDR1 reads SQVTM; CDR2 reads ANQGSEA. The CDR3 is made up of 15 amino acids. Losses at the gene ends were 0 bases for V and 2 bases for J; bases not matched to a gene: 7. This chain's CDR3 is CSVEDPDRTPYEQYF. The CDR3 nucleotides are TGCAGCGTTGAAGATCCGGACAGGACTCCCTACGAGCAGTACTTC.

V usage is TRBV28 and J usage is TRBJ1-1; D is ambiguous. This CDR3 is built from 14 residues. Germline CDR1 and CDR2: MDHEN and SYDVKM. V was cut by 2 bases and J by 1 base, with 8 bases left in between. The CDR3, as DNA: TGTGCCAGCAGTTTAAAGCCTCGGAACACTGAAGCTTTCTTT. Its protein is CASSLKPRNTEAFF. Supplemented by reference TRBV28 and TRBJ1-1, the full variable domain reads DVKVTQSSRYLVKRTGEKVFLECVQDMDHENMFWYRQDPGLGLRLIYFSYDVKMKEKGDIPEGYSVSREKKERFSLILESASTNQTSMYLCASSLKPRNTEAFFGQGTRLTVV.

The rearrangement joins TRBV19 to TRBJ2-5; 10 nucleotides line up with TRBD1. J gave up 2 bases and V 7 bases, and 7 bases lay outside the gene matches. This CDR3 has 15 residues. Germline values: CDR1 LNHDA, CDR2 SQIVND (reference sequence). Here the CDR3 DNA reads TGTGCCAGTACCCCTCCGGGACAGGGGCAAGAGACCCAGTACTTC. Amino acid sequence: CASTPPGQGQETQYF.

The chain employs TRBV5-1 and TRBJ2-7; D is undetermined. CDR1 is SGHRS, CDR2 YFSETQ, per germline. The CDR3 covers 14 residues. V lost 7 bases to trimming and J lost 3 bases, with 17 bases between them. The CDR3 region is CASSGTLGNYEQYF. The CDR3, as DNA: TGCGCCAGCTCCGGTACCCTAGGCAACTACGAGCAGTACTTC.

J is TRBJ1-1 and V is TRBV5-4; tentatively, D is TRBD1 (5 bases). Germline V lookup: CDR1 SGHNT, CDR2 YYREEE (reference sequence). The V end was cut by 3 bases, the J end by 1 base, with 10 bases between. This CDR3 contains 14 residues. CDR3 bases: TGTGCCAGCAGCTGGGGCTCGGGGAACACTGAAGCTTTCTTT. It specifies CASSWGSGNTEAFF.

The rearrangement uses TRBV29-1 and TRBJ2-1, with D maybe TRBD1 (6 bases). Between the trimmed V and J ends, which lost 6 bases and 8 bases, there was a span of 17 bases. Germline CDR1 SQVTM, CDR2 ANQGSEA. This CDR3 has 13 residues. The CDR3 bases are TGCAGCGTGGGACACGACGTTTTAGATGAGCAGTTCTTC. It codes for CSVGHDVLDEQFF.

The chain is built from TRBV7-2 and TRBJ2-7; no clear D. The V end was cut by 1 base, the J end by 2 bases, with 9 bases between. The CDR3 totals 14 residues. Germline CDR1 is SGHTA and CDR2 is FQGNSA. CDR3 protein: CASSLEQPAYEQYF. CDR3 coding DNA: TGTGCCAGCAGCTTAGAACAGCCGGCCTACGAGCAGTACTTC.

This clone occurred a few times. V usage is TRBV19 and J usage is TRBJ1-4; TRBD1 aligns across 7 bases. The germline CDR1 and CDR2 sequences are LNHDA and SQIVND (reference sequence). CDR3 length: 14 amino acids. The V segment lost 4 bases and the J segment 4 bases; nucleotides outside the gene matches: 3. For the CDR3, the DNA is TGTGCCAGTAGTAAGAACAGGGGTAATGAAAAACTGTTTTTT. Encoded protein: CASSKNRGNEKLFF.

The V call is TRBV7-9, the J call TRBJ1-5; D call uncertain. Trimming pared 2 bases from V and 0 bases from J, leaving 17 bases between. The CDR3 contains 18 residues. Per the germline V gene, CDR1 is SEHNR and CDR2 is FQNEAQ (reference sequence). CDR3 sequence (DNA): TGTGCCAGCAGCTTAAGTGTTGCCAGTCAGTATAGCAATCAGCCCCAGCATTTT. The encoded protein is CASSLSVASQYSNQPQHF.

This clone was counted only a few times. CDR3 sequence (DNA): TGTGCCGTCGGGGGTGCAACTAATGAAAAACTGTTTTTT. It is translated as CAVGGATNEKLFF. The chain links TRBV28 to TRBJ1-4; D is perhaps TRBD1 (5 bases). CDR3 length equals 13 residues. With 11 bases removed from V and 0 bases from J, the gap between germline ends came to 10 bases. Germline values: CDR1 MDHEN, CDR2 SYDVKM.

This chain uses TRBV2 with TRBJ2-7; 11 bases are a match to TRBD1. The CDR3 sequence is 14 residues long. Per the germline V gene, CDR1 is SNHLY and CDR2 is FYNNEI. Losses at the gene ends were 3 bases for V and 5 bases for J; bases not matched to a gene: 3. The CDR3 DNA reads as TGTGCCAGCAGTGAGGACAGGGGGCTGGACGAGCAGTACTTC. Its translation: CASSEDRGLDEQYF.

This chain connects TRBV18 to TRBJ2-7, with 8 positions matching TRBD1. J was trimmed by 7 bases and V by 0 bases; bases with no gene match: 8. This CDR3 has 15 amino acids. From germline, CDR1 is KGHSH and CDR2 LQKENI. CDR3 nucleotide sequence: TGTGCCAGCTCACCACCGTCCGGCAGGGGGCAAGAGCAGTACTTC. Translated, it gives CASSPPSGRGQEQYF.